The rows below give T cell receptor beta chains drawn from one sample of a study of cytomegalovirus exposure and HLA in healthy donors. Sequencing was performed with immunoSEQ multiplex PCR; in TCRdb, only in-frame clones are kept and a portion is missing. The table lists around 100,000 clones, under 80% of them singletons. The specimen sequenced was PBMCs. Source of these receptors: a man aged 40-49 years in good health and CMV-seronegative. The CDR3 runs from the conserved cysteine through the conserved F or W. D genes are given only for firm matches. The size entry is marked missing in some rows and otherwise reads once, few, many or a size class.

TRBJ2-5	TRBV30	NA	NA	TGTGCCTGGAGTCACGGACAGCCCCTGGGGACCCAGTACTTC	CAWSHGQPLGTQYF
TRBJ2-1	TRBV7-9	TRBD2	NA	TGTGCCAGCAGTTGGGGGACTAGCGGGGGGGCCTCCCCCAATGAGCAGTTCTTC	CASSWGTSGGASPNEQFF
TRBJ1-2	TRBV7-9	NA	NA	TGTTCCAGCAGCTTAGGGTCGGACATAGACTATGGCTACACCTTC	CSSSLGSDIDYGYTF
TRBJ2-1	TRBV9	TRBD2	NA	TGTGCCAGCAGCGCACGGACTAGCGGCCTCCCCTACAATGAGCAGTTCTTC	CASSARTSGLPYNEQFF
TRBJ2-3	TRBV30	TRBD2	NA	TGTGCCTGGAGTGGACTAGCGGGGGGTACAGATACGCAGTATTTT	CAWSGLAGGTDTQYF
TRBJ2-1	TRBV6-4	NA	NA	TGTGCCAGCAGTGATCCAAACACGGGTGAGCAGTTCTTC	CASSDPNTGEQFF
TRBJ1-2	TRBV6-5	NA	NA	TGTGCCAGCAGCGCACACAGGCGCCCCTATGGCTACACCTTC	CASSAHRRPYGYTF
TRBJ2-1	TRBV2	TRBD1	few	TGTGCCAGCAGCCGGGACAGCTCCTACAATGAGCAGTTCTTC	CASSRDSSYNEQFF
TRBJ2-3	TRBV6-5	TRBD1	NA	TGTGCCAGGGTAACCGGGACAGGGTGTTTTGATACGCAGTATTTT	CARVTGTGCFDTQYF
TRBJ1-6	TRBV5-1	NA	few	TGCGCCAGCAGCCGCGGGGGACAAGCTTTTAATTCACCCCTCCACTTT	CASSRGGQAFNSPLHF
TRBJ1-2	TRBV5-1	NA	NA	TGCGCCAGCAGCTTGGCAGGGTCCTATGGCTACACCTTC	CASSLAGSYGYTF
TRBJ2-7	TRBV7-9	NA	NA	TGTGCCAGCAGCTTAGGACGGAGATTTGACGAGCAGTACTTC	CASSLGRRFDEQYF
TRBJ2-1	TRBV10-2	NA	NA	TGCGCCAGCAGTGAGCCCCCTTACAGGTCTTCCTACAATGAGCAGTTCTTC	CASSEPPYRSSYNEQFF
TRBJ2-3	TRBV20-1	TRBD2	NA	TGCAGTGCGGGAGGGGCAGATACGCAGTATTTT	CSAGGADTQYF
TRBJ2-7	TRBV27	TRBD1	NA	TGTGCCAGCAGTGCCACCCGATCGACAGGGGGCCGGGGCGAGCAGTACTTC	CASSATRSTGGRGEQYF
TRBJ1-2	TRBV28	TRBD1	NA	TGTGCCAGCAGTTTAAAGGCAGGGGGACCGAGGGGGGGCTACACCTTC	CASSLKAGGPRGGYTF
TRBJ2-1	TRBV30	TRBD1	NA	TGTGCCTTTTTGCGCTCAGGGGGCAATGAGCAGTTCTTC	CAFLRSGGNEQFF
TRBJ2-7	TRBV2	NA	NA	TGTGCCAGCGCGGGACGCCCGGAGGTCTACGAGCAGTACTTC	CASAGRPEVYEQYF
TRBJ2-2	TRBV28	TRBD1	NA	TGTGCCAGCAGCCCCGGGACAGTGAACACCGGGGAGCTGTTTTTT	CASSPGTVNTGELFF
TRBJ1-6	TRBV6-1	NA	NA	TGTGCCAGCAGAGAATGGACAGCACGAGAAAATTCACCCCTCCACTTT	CASREWTARENSPLHF
TRBJ1-2	TRBV15	NA	NA	TGTGCCACCAGCAGAGGGGGCACGTCGAGGGGCTACACCTTC	CATSRGGTSRGYTF
TRBJ1-2	TRBV7-2	TRBD1	once	TGTGCCAGCAGCACAGGGACAGGGCGCTATGGCTACACCTTC	CASSTGTGRYGYTF
TRBJ1-1	TRBV15	NA	few	TGTGCCACCAGCTCACGGGTGAACACTGAAGCTTTCTTT	CATSSRVNTEAFF
TRBJ2-3	TRBV2	TRBD1	NA	TGTGCCAGCAGCGGTACAGGGGGCGCAGATACGCAGTATTTT	CASSGTGGADTQYF
TRBJ1-1	TRBV7-3	NA	NA	TGTGCCAGCGTAGGACTTCCGAACACTGAAGCTTTCTTT	CASVGLPNTEAFF
TRBJ2-3	TRBV2	NA	NA	TGTGCCAGCATGCTAGCGACCTCCACAGATACGCAGTATTTT	CASMLATSTDTQYF
TRBJ2-2	TRBV2	TRBD2	NA	TGTGCCAGCTATGCGGGGGACACCGGGGAGCTGTTTTTT	CASYAGDTGELFF
TRBJ1-1	TRBV7-8	NA	few	TGTGCCAGCAGCTTAGAAGTGGCATTTGAAGCTTTCTTT	CASSLEVAFEAFF
TRBJ1-2	TRBV5-1	TRBD1	NA	TGCGCCAGCAGCTTGGAGGGGACAGGGGAAGGCTATGGCTACACCTTC	CASSLEGTGEGYGYTF
TRBJ2-2	TRBV19	TRBD1	NA	TGTGCCAGTTCGGACAGGGTGGGATTCACCGGGGAGCTGTTTTTT	CASSDRVGFTGELFF
TRBJ1-2	TRBV27	TRBD1	few	TGTGCCAGCAGTGCCCGGACAGGTGCTAACTATGGCTACACCTTC	CASSARTGANYGYTF
TRBJ1-5	TRBV6-5	NA	NA	TGTGCCAGCAGTTCACTAGGGGGGGGAAGCAATCAGCCCCAGCATTTT	CASSSLGGGSNQPQHF
TRBJ2-1	TRBV5-1	NA	NA	TGCGCCAGCAGCTTGGATGGCCGGGGTTTAGGCTACAATGAGCAGTTCTTC	CASSLDGRGLGYNEQFF
TRBJ1-6	TRBV6-1	NA	once	TGTGCCAGCGCTTTACACAGATCCTATAATTCACCCCTCCACTTT	CASALHRSYNSPLHF
TRBJ1-5	TRBV7-9	NA	NA	TGTGCCAGCAGCTTAGTCGGAGGGCGCAATCAGCCCCAGCATTTT	CASSLVGGRNQPQHF
TRBJ1-4	TRBV6-5	NA	NA	TGTGCCAGCAGTTACAGCGGGGTTGCAACTAATGAAAAACTGTTTTTT	CASSYSGVATNEKLFF
TRBJ1-1	TRBV27	TRBD1	NA	TGTGCCAGCACAGGGGGCGGGAATGAAGCTTTCTTT	CASTGGGNEAFF
TRBJ2-3	TRBV9	NA	NA	TGTGCCAGCAGCGTAGCCCAACTATCCTCCACAGATACGCAGTATTTT	CASSVAQLSSTDTQYF
TRBJ1-1	TRBV28	NA	NA	TGTGCCAGCAGTTCCCCGCGGACAGAAAAAGCTTTCTTT	CASSSPRTEKAFF
TRBJ1-1	TRBV7-9	TRBD1	NA	TGTGCCAGCAGCTTAGGACAGGGGTTAACTGAAGCTTTCTTT	CASSLGQGLTEAFF